This T cell receptor (beta chain) was recorded in a study of CD8 T cells in Susac syndrome. The CDR3 runs 15 residues. Germline V gene data show CDR1 as SGHTA and CDR2 as FQGTGA. Unmatched junction bases numbered 5, after V lost 2 bases and J lost 4 bases. The TEMRA cells underwent FACS enrichment, while the CD8+ and CD4+ T cells underwent negative isolation. Random hexamers served to reverse transcribe about 0.45 to 1 ug RNA. In TCRdb, the immunoSEQ multiplex PCR reads were re-called with MiXCR into one record per CDR3 protein. The repertoire consists of 330,000 or so distinct CDR3 sequences, with around 91% occurring once and the leading ten covering 0.18%.

Sequencing was done on a sample of CD8+ T cells from PBMCs. The chain employs TRBV7-3 and TRBJ2-7; 10 positions match TRBD1. The receptor was derived from a human donor with multiple sclerosis. The CDR3 sequence is CASSLLGTGEYEQYF. As DNA, the CDR3 is TGTGCCAGCAGCTTATTGGGGACAGGGGAATACGAGCAGTACTTC.